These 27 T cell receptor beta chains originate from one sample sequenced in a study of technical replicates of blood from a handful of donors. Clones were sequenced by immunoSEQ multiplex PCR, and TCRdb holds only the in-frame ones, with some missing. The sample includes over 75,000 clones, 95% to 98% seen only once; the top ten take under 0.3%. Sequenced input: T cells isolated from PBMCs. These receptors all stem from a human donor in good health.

The CDR3 reads CASSTLTSNQPQHF. The CDR3 bases are TGTGCCAGCAGCACTTTAACTAGCAATCAGCCCCAGCATTTT. The chain combines TRBV6-5 with TRBJ1-5; D is ambiguous. V shed 6 bases and J shed 0 bases, with 9 bases lying between them. The germline V gene encodes CDR1 MNHEY and CDR2 SVGAGI. There are 14 residues in the CDR3.

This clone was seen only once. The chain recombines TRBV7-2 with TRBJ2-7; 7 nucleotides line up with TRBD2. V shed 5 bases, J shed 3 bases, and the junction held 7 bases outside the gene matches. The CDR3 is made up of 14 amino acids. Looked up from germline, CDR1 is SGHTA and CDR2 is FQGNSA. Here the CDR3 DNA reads TGTGCCAGCAGCCCCTCGGGAGGATACTACGAGCAGTACTTC. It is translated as CASSPSGGYYEQYF.

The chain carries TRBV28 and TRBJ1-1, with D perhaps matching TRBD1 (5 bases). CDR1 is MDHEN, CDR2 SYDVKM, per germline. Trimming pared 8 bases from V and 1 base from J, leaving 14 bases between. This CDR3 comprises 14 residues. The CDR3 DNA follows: TGTGCCAGCGTTTATTCGGGGGGGAACACTGAAGCTTTCTTT. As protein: CASVYSGGNTEAFF.

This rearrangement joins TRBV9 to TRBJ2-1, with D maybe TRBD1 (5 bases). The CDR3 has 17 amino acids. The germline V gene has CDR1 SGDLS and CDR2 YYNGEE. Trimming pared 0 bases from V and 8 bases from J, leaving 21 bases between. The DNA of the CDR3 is TGTGCCAGCAGCGTAGGAGGTGGGGCAGGAGCTTGGGATGAGCAGTTCTTC. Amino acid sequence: CASSVGGGAGAWDEQFF.

CDR3 in amino acids: CASREGQDTEAFF. The CDR3 DNA sequence: TGTGCCAGCAGAGAGGGACAGGACACTGAAGCTTTCTTT. The V and J genes are TRBV7-6 and TRBJ1-1; 8 nucleotides align to TRBD1. J gave up 3 bases and V 6 bases, and 3 bases lay outside the gene matches. Germline loops: CDR1 SGHVS, CDR2 FNYEAQ. The length of the CDR3 is 13 residues. Based on the CDR3 plus reference TRBV7-6 and TRBJ1-1, the full variable domain is GAGVSQSPRYKVTKRGQDVALRCDPISGHVSLYWYRQALGQGPEFLTYFNYEAQQDKSGLPNDRFSAERPEGSISTLTIQRTEQRDSAMYRCASREGQDTEAFFGQGTRLTVV.

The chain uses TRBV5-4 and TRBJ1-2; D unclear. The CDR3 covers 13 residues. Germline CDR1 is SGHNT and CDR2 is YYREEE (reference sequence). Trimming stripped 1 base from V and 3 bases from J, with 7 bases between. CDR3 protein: CASSLPFYYGYTF. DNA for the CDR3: TGTGCCAGCAGCTTGCCATTTTACTATGGCTACACCTTC.

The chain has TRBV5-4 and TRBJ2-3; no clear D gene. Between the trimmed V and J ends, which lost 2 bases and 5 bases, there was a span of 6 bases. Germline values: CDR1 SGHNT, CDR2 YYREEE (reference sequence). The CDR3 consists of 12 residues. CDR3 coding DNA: TGTGCCAGCAGCTTATCCCAAGATACGCAGTATTTT. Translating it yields CASSLSQDTQYF.

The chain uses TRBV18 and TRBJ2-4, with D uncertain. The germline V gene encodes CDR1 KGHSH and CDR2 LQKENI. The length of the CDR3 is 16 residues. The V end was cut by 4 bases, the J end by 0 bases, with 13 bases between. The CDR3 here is CASSHELGPAKNIQYF. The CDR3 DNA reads TGTGCCAGCTCACACGAACTTGGGCCAGCCAAAAACATTCAGTACTTC.

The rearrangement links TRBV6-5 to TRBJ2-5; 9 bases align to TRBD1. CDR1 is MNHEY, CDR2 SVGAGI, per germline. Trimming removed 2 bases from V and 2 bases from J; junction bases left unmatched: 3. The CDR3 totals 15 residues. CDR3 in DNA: TGTGCCAGCAGTTACGGGACAGGGCGTCAAGAGACCCAGTACTTC. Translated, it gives CASSYGTGRQETQYF.

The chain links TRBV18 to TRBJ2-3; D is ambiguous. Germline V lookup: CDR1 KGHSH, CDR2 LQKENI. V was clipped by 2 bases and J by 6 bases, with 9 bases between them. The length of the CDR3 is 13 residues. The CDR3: CASSPTGLDTQYF. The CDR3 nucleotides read TGTGCCAGCTCACCAACGGGTCTCGATACGCAGTATTTT.

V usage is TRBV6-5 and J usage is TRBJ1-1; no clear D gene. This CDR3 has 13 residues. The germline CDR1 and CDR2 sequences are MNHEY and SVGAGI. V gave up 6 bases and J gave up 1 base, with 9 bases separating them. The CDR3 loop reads CASRGRPNTEAFF. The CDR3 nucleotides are TGTGCCAGCAGGGGCAGACCGAACACTGAAGCTTTCTTT.

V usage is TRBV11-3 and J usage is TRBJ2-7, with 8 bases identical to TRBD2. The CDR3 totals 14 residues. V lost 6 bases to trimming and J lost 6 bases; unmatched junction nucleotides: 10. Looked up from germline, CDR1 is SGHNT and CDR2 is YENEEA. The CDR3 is CASRPGTSIGEQYF. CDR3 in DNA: TGTGCCAGCAGACCCGGGACTAGTATCGGCGAGCAGTACTTC.

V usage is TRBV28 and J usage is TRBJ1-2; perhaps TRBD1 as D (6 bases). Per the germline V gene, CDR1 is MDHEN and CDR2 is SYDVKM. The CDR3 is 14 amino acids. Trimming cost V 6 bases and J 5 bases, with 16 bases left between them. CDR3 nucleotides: TGTGCCAGCAGGTTCTCACAGGGCCCATATGGCTACACCTTC. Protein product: CASRFSQGPYGYTF.

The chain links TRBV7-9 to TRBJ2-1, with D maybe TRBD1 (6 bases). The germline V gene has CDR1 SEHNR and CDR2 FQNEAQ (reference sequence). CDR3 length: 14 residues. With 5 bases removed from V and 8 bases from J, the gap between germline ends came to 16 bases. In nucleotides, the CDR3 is TGTGCCAGCAGCCCCCGACAGGATGGAGATGAGCAGTTCTTC. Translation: CASSPRQDGDEQFF.

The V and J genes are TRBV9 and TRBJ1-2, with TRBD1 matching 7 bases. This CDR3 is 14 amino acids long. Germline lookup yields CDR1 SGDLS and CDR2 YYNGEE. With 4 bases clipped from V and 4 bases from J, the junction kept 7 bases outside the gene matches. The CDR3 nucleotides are TGTGCCAGCAGCTCTCCGGGACAGTCCTATGGCTACACCTTC. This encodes CASSSPGQSYGYTF.

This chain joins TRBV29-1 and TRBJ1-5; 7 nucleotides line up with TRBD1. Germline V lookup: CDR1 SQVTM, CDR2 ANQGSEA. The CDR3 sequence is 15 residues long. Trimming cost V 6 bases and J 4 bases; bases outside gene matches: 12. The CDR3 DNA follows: TGCAGCGTACAAATAACAGGGGATGGAAATCAGCCCCAGCATTTT. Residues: CSVQITGDGNQPQHF.

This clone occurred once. The CDR3 loop reads CASSPLGAGEQYF. In nucleotides, the CDR3 is TGTGCCAGCAGCCCCTTAGGAGCGGGGGAGCAGTACTTC. The genes are TRBV11-2 and TRBJ2-7; 7 bases agree with TRBD2. With V trimmed by 5 bases and J by 7 bases, 8 bases remained unmatched. The CDR3 runs 13 residues. Germline CDR1 is SGHAT and CDR2 is FQNNGV. The full variable domain, in which reference TRBV11-2 and TRBJ2-7 provide the parts outside the CDR3, is EAGVAQSPRYKIIEKRQSVAFWCNPISGHATLYWYQQILGQGPKLLIQFQNNGVVDDSQLPKDRFSAERLKGVDSTLKIQPAKLEDSAVYLCASSPLGAGEQYFGPGTRLTVT.

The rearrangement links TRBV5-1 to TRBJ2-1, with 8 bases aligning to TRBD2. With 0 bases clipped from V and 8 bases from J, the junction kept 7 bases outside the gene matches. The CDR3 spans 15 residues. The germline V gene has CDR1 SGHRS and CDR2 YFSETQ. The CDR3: CASSLDGRARDEQFF. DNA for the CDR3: TGCGCCAGCAGCTTGGACGGGAGGGCCAGGGATGAGCAGTTCTTC.

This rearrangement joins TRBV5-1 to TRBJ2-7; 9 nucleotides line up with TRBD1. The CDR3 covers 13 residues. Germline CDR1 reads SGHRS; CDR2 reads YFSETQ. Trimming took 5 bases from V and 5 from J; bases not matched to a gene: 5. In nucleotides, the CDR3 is TGCGCCAGCAGTCCCGGGACAGGGAACGAGCAGTACTTC. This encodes CASSPGTGNEQYF.

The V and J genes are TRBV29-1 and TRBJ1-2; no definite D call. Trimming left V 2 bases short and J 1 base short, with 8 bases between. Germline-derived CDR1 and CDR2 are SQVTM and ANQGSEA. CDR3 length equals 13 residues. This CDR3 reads CSVEQTLNYGYTF. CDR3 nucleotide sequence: TGCAGCGTTGAACAGACTCTTAACTATGGCTACACCTTC.

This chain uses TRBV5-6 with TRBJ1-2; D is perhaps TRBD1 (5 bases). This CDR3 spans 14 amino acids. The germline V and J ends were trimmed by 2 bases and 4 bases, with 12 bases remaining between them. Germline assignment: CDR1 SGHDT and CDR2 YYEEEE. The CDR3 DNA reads TGTGCCAGCAGCTTTGGGACGGGGGGCTATGGCTACACCTTC. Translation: CASSFGTGGYGYTF.

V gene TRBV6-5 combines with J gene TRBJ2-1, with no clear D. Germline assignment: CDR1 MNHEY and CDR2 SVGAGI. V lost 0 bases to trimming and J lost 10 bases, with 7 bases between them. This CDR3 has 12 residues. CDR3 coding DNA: TGTGCCAGCAGTTACTCGAGTAAGGAGCAGTTCTTC. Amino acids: CASSYSSKEQFF.

The CDR3 is CASSASSGNTIYF. CDR3 in DNA: TGTGCCAGCAGTGCGTCCTCTGGAAACACCATATATTTT. The J gene is TRBJ1-3, the V gene TRBV27; D uncertain. Germline V CDR1 and CDR2: MNHEY, SMNVEV (reference sequence). V lost 5 bases and J 0 bases, leaving 5 bases between the germline ends. There are 13 residues in the CDR3.

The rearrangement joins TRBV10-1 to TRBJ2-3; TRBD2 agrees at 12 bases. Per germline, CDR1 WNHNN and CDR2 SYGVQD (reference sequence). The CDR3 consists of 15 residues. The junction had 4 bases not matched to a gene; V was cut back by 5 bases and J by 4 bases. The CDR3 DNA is TGCGCCAGCAGTAGACTAGCGGGAGTGCCAGATACGCAGTATTTT. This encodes CASSRLAGVPDTQYF.

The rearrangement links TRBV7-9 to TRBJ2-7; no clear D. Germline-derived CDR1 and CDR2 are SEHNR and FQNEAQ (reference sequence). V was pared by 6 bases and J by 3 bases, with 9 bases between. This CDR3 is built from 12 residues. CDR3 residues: CASSFQDYEQYF. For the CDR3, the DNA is TGTGCCAGCAGTTTCCAGGACTACGAGCAGTACTTC.

The CDR3 DNA follows: TGTGCCAGCAGCTTAAATGCGGGAGGGGGGTCCTACAATGAGCAGTTCTTC. It codes for CASSLNAGGGSYNEQFF. The chain uses TRBV7-8 and TRBJ2-1; TRBD2 matches 9 bases. The CDR3 runs 17 residues. J gave up 1 base and V 2 bases, and 6 bases lay outside the gene matches. Germline CDR1 and CDR2: SGHVS and FQNEAQ. Full variable domain (rest looked up from reference TRBV7-8 and TRBJ2-1): GAGVSQSPRYKVAKRGQDVALRCDPISGHVSLFWYQQALGQGPEFLTYFQNEAQLDKSGLPSDRFFAERPEGSVSTLKIQRTQQEDSAVYLCASSLNAGGGSYNEQFFGPGTRLTVL.

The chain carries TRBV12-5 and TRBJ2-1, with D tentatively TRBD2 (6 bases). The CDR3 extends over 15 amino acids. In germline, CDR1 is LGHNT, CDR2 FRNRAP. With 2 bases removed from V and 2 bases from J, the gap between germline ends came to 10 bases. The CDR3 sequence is CASGLMTRPYNEQFF. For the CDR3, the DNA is TGTGCTAGTGGTTTGATGACTAGACCCTACAATGAGCAGTTCTTC.